This TCR beta chain appears in the sequencing data of a study of blood T cell repertoires in COVID-19. Study-wide context: Donors in the United States, Italy and Spain gave samples during acute or convalescent COVID-19. Sources were T cells, B-cell-depleted T cells, or PBMCs; the material itself was cDNA or gDNA.

Original processing methods: Amplification of reference gene primers provided the estimated nucleated cell counts. The repertoire was sequenced with immunoSEQ multiplex PCR; TCRdb's copy has only in-frame clones and lacks some. The V and J calls and clone size come from that table; D and trimming were worked out from the DNA. The sample shows 120,000 to 150,000 clones, 80% to 90% of them seen only once. CDR1 and CDR2 (germline): SGHNT, YYREEE (reference sequence). The CDR3 consists of 14 residues. V dropped 3 bases and J dropped 7 bases, with 14 bases sitting between them. The sample comprised peripheral blood. The chain is built from TRBV5-4 and TRBJ1-5; D might be TRBD1 (6 bases). The sequence came from a man older than 75 with acute or convalescent COVID-19. In DNA, the CDR3 is TGTGCCAGCAGCTCACAGGGAATGAGCCAGCCCCAGCATTTT. This encodes CASSSQGMSQPQHF.